The T cell receptor (beta chain) described here comes from a study of cytomegalovirus exposure and HLA in healthy donors. Study results and limitations: CMV serostatus was the sole immune exposure data available. As was reported, the HLA-A and HLA-B alleles of most subjects were accurately predicted from TCR beta sequences. Earlier analysis found most TCR beta V segments productive about 87% or about 30% of the time. The study dropped some indistinguishable V segments, TRBV6-2 and TRBV6-3 among them.

Germline values: CDR1 SGHRS, CDR2 YFSETQ. Germline trimming cut 4 bases from V and 7 bases from J; bases unmatched to any gene: 8. CDR3 length: 15 amino acids. Regarding this clone: As yet, its antigen is unknown.

The PCR made use of 60 Vbeta and 13 Jbeta primers. TCRdb keeps only in-frame clones here, not all; method: immunoSEQ multiplex PCR. This table holds approximately 190,000 clones, more than 65% found once. The V and J genes are TRBV5-1 and TRBJ1-6; 7 bases line up with TRBD1. Sequencing was performed on PBMCs. The receptor's source is a man aged 40-49 years in good health and CMV-seropositive. The CDR3 reads CASSLGTALNSPLHF. CDR3 DNA: TGCGCCAGCAGCCTTGGGACAGCTCTGAATTCACCCCTCCACTTT.